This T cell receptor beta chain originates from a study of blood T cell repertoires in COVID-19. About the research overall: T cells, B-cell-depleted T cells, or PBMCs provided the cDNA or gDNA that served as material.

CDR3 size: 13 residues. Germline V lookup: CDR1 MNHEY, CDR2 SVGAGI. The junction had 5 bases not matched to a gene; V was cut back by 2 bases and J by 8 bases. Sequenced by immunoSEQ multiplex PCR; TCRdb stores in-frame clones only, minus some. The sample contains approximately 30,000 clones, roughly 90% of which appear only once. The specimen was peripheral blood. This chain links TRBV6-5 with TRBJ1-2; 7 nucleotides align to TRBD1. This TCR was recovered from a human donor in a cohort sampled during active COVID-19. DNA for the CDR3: TGTGCCAGCAGTTACAGGCAGGGGGGAGGCTACACCTTC. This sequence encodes CASSYRQGGGYTF.